A selection of T cell receptor beta chains follows, all from one sample in a study of shared clonotypes between healthy human individuals. TCRdb keeps only in-frame clones here, not all; method: immunoSEQ multiplex PCR. Of approximately 940,000 clones in the sample, approximately 76% were seen once. Sequences were obtained from memory CD4+ T cells sorted from blood. The source is a man aged 18 to 29 in good health. The CDR3 runs from the conserved cysteine through the conserved F or W. Fields, in order: V gene, J gene, D gene, clone size, CDR3 DNA, CDR3 protein. A D gene is named only where the DNA matches it firmly. The size of a clone is reported for some rows only, either as once, few or many, or as a class for expanded clones.

V gene: TRBV4-1
J gene: TRBJ1-1
D gene: .
clone size: few
CDR3 DNA: TGCGCCAGCAGGCAAACCGGGACTTTGAACACTGAAGCTTTCTTT
CDR3 protein: CASRQTGTLNTEAFF

V gene: TRBV6-1
J gene: TRBJ1-3
D gene: .
clone size: .
CDR3 DNA: TGTGCCAGCACTCTAGAGAGAAACACCATATATTTT
CDR3 protein: CASTLERNTIYF

V gene: TRBV30
J gene: TRBJ1-2
D gene: TRBD1
clone size: .
CDR3 DNA: TGTGCCTGGAGAAAGGCCGGGACAGGGGCCTATGGCTACACCTTC
CDR3 protein: CAWRKAGTGAYGYTF

V gene: TRBV28
J gene: TRBJ1-4
D gene: .
clone size: .
CDR3 DNA: TGTGCCAGCAGTACCTTTGGGGGGTTCGAAAAACTGTTTTTT
CDR3 protein: CASSTFGGFEKLFF

V gene: TRBV30
J gene: TRBJ1-2
D gene: TRBD1
clone size: .
CDR3 DNA: TGTGCCTGGAAAATACAGGGGGCGGCGGTCTATGGCTACACCTTC
CDR3 protein: CAWKIQGAAVYGYTF

V gene: TRBV7-2
J gene: TRBJ2-7
D gene: .
clone size: .
CDR3 DNA: TGTGCCAGCAGCTTAAGGTCTACCTACGAGCAGTACTTC
CDR3 protein: CASSLRSTYEQYF

V gene: TRBV10-3
J gene: TRBJ2-1
D gene: TRBD2
clone size: .
CDR3 DNA: TGTGCCATCAGTCAAGGACTAGCCTACAATGAGCAGTTCTTC
CDR3 protein: CAISQGLAYNEQFF

V gene: TRBV5-1
J gene: TRBJ1-1
D gene: .
clone size: few
CDR3 DNA: TGCGCCAGCAGCTACTACTCGACAGATAGGAACACTGAAGCTTTCTTT
CDR3 protein: CASSYYSTDRNTEAFF

V gene: TRBV18
J gene: TRBJ2-5
D gene: .
clone size: .
CDR3 DNA: TGTGCCAGCTCACCACCGAGAGGAGAGACCCAGTACTTC
CDR3 protein: CASSPPRGETQYF

V gene: TRBV11-3
J gene: TRBJ2-1
D gene: .
clone size: .
CDR3 DNA: TGTGCCAGCAGCTTAGTTAGTGGGCGGCTAGAGGACAATGAGCAGTTCTTC
CDR3 protein: CASSLVSGRLEDNEQFF

V gene: TRBV7-9
J gene: TRBJ2-3
D gene: .
clone size: .
CDR3 DNA: TGTAATGCAGATACGCAGTATTTT
CDR3 protein: CNADTQYF

V gene: TRBV6-1
J gene: TRBJ1-2
D gene: .
clone size: .
CDR3 DNA: TGTGCCAGCAGTGAGTCGGCCTCACCCTATGGCTACACCTTC
CDR3 protein: CASSESASPYGYTF

V gene: TRBV28
J gene: TRBJ2-5
D gene: TRBD2
clone size: .
CDR3 DNA: TGTGCCAGCCGGAACGGGCTCCGCGGGGGGGCGGAGACCCAGTACTTC
CDR3 protein: CASRNGLRGGAETQYF

V gene: TRBV6-1
J gene: TRBJ2-3
D gene: TRBD2
clone size: .
CDR3 DNA: TGTGCCAGCATTAGCGGGAGGAAAGCAGATACGCAGTATTTT
CDR3 protein: CASISGRKADTQYF

V gene: TRBV6-1
J gene: TRBJ2-3
D gene: .
clone size: many
CDR3 DNA: TGTGCCAGCAACGACAACACAGATACGCAGTATTTT
CDR3 protein: CASNDNTDTQYF

V gene: TRBV28
J gene: TRBJ2-7
D gene: .
clone size: .
CDR3 DNA: TGTGCCAGCACCGCCGGGACCTACGAGCAGTACTTC
CDR3 protein: CASTAGTYEQYF

V gene: TRBV25-1
J gene: TRBJ2-1
D gene: TRBD2
clone size: .
CDR3 DNA: TGTGCCAGCAGTATGGAGGGACTAACCTACAATGAGCAGTTCTTC
CDR3 protein: CASSMEGLTYNEQFF

V gene: TRBV10-3
J gene: TRBJ1-1
D gene: TRBD1
clone size: .
CDR3 DNA: TGTGCCATCAGTAGGACAGGCGGCGGAAACACTGAAGCTTTCTTT
CDR3 protein: CAISRTGGGNTEAFF

V gene: TRBV9
J gene: TRBJ2-3
D gene: .
clone size: .
CDR3 DNA: TGTGCCAGCAGCCAGACGGGGACCCAGGTTGGAGATACGCAGTATTTT
CDR3 protein: CASSQTGTQVGDTQYF

V gene: TRBV6-1
J gene: TRBJ2-1
D gene: .
clone size: few
CDR3 DNA: TGTGCCAGCACCCCTAACGGGGCCTACAGAGTTGAGCAGTTCTTC
CDR3 protein: CASTPNGAYRVEQFF

V gene: TRBV2
J gene: TRBJ2-1
D gene: .
clone size: .
CDR3 DNA: TGTGCCAGCACGCGGGACCGTCCCGACAATGAGCAGTTCTTC
CDR3 protein: CASTRDRPDNEQFF

V gene: TRBV9
J gene: TRBJ1-1
D gene: .
clone size: once
CDR3 DNA: TGTGCCAGCAGCGAGGGAACAGGGAGGGACACTGAAGCTTTCTTT
CDR3 protein: CASSEGTGRDTEAFF

V gene: TRBV6-6
J gene: TRBJ1-4
D gene: TRBD1
clone size: .
CDR3 DNA: TGTGCCAGCAGGCGCAACAGGGGAGTCGGGGGAAAACTGTTTTTT
CDR3 protein: CASRRNRGVGGKLFF

V gene: TRBV19
J gene: TRBJ1-4
D gene: .
clone size: .
CDR3 DNA: TGTGCCAGCAACAGTGCAACTAATGAAAAACTGTTTTTT
CDR3 protein: CASNSATNEKLFF

V gene: TRBV7-2
J gene: TRBJ2-7
D gene: .
clone size: .
CDR3 DNA: TGTGCCAGCAGCTCCAGTAGGCAGGGGTACGAGCAGTACTTC
CDR3 protein: CASSSSRQGYEQYF

V gene: TRBV12-5
J gene: TRBJ1-2
D gene: .
clone size: .
CDR3 DNA: TGTGCTAGTGGTTTGACAGGCTATGGCTACACCTTC
CDR3 protein: CASGLTGYGYTF

V gene: TRBV11-2
J gene: TRBJ2-3
D gene: TRBD1
clone size: .
CDR3 DNA: TGTGCCAGCAGCTTCACCAGGGGGTCCGATACGCAGTATTTT
CDR3 protein: CASSFTRGSDTQYF

V gene: TRBV6-6
J gene: TRBJ2-7
D gene: .
clone size: .
CDR3 DNA: TGTGCCAGCAGCCGGGACGGTGGTGTCGAGCAGTACTTC
CDR3 protein: CASSRDGGVEQYF

V gene: TRBV5-1
J gene: TRBJ2-5
D gene: TRBD1
clone size: .
CDR3 DNA: TGCGCCAGCAGAGCGACAGGGGGCGTATCAGCAGAGACCCAGTACTTC
CDR3 protein: CASRATGGVSAETQYF

V gene: TRBV5-6
J gene: TRBJ2-7
D gene: .
clone size: .
CDR3 DNA: TGTGCCAGCAGCTTGGATAGGGGTGGAGACAGTCTGTACGAGCAGTACTTC
CDR3 protein: CASSLDRGGDSLYEQYF

V gene: TRBV6-1
J gene: TRBJ2-5
D gene: .
clone size: .
CDR3 DNA: TGTGCCAGCAACCAACATGGCACACCGGGGGAGACCCAGTACTTC
CDR3 protein: CASNQHGTPGETQYF

V gene: TRBV27
J gene: TRBJ1-6
D gene: .
clone size: .
CDR3 DNA: TGTGCCAGCAGCGCCGAGGCAGGGTTCTCACCCCTCCACTTT
CDR3 protein: CASSAEAGFSPLHF

V gene: TRBV5-1
J gene: TRBJ1-2
D gene: .
clone size: many
CDR3 DNA: TGCGCCAGCAGCTTGGGAGGGTCCGGGGGCTACACCTTC
CDR3 protein: CASSLGGSGGYTF

V gene: TRBV19
J gene: TRBJ1-2
D gene: .
clone size: .
CDR3 DNA: TGTGCCAGTAGTACCGACAGTTATGGCTACACCTTC
CDR3 protein: CASSTDSYGYTF

V gene: TRBV11-2
J gene: TRBJ1-2
D gene: .
clone size: .
CDR3 DNA: TGTGCCAGCGGCGGAAGGGCCTATGGCTACACCTTC
CDR3 protein: CASGGRAYGYTF

V gene: TRBV6-6
J gene: TRBJ2-7
D gene: .
clone size: .
CDR3 DNA: TGTGCCAGCAGTTACGGGGACTCTAGCTCCTACGAGCAGTACTTC
CDR3 protein: CASSYGDSSSYEQYF

V gene: TRBV21-1
J gene: TRBJ2-6
D gene: .
clone size: .
CDR3 DNA: TGTGCCAGCAGCAAACCGGGGTCTGGGGCCAACGTCCTGACTTTC
CDR3 protein: CASSKPGSGANVLTF

V gene: TRBV18
J gene: TRBJ1-1
D gene: .
clone size: .
CDR3 DNA: TGTGCCAGCTCCGGTCCGGGCGGGTCTGAGGCTTTCTTT
CDR3 protein: CASSGPGGSEAFF

V gene: TRBV4-2
J gene: TRBJ1-5
D gene: TRBD1
clone size: once
CDR3 DNA: TGTGCCAGCAGCCAAGAGGGGCAGGGGGTGAATAGCAATCAGCCCCAGCATTTT
CDR3 protein: CASSQEGQGVNSNQPQHF

V gene: TRBV2
J gene: TRBJ2-1
D gene: TRBD2
clone size: .
CDR3 DNA: TGTGCCAGTGAGCGGGACCACTACAATGAGCAGTTCTTC
CDR3 protein: CASERDHYNEQFF

V gene: TRBV7-2
J gene: TRBJ2-2
D gene: TRBD2
clone size: few
CDR3 DNA: TGTGCCAGCAGCTCATCTAGCGGAAGAGGGGCGAACACCGGGGAGCTGTTTTTT
CDR3 protein: CASSSSSGRGANTGELFF

V gene: TRBV9
J gene: TRBJ2-3
D gene: TRBD2
clone size: once
CDR3 DNA: TGTGCCAGCAGCGTAGTCCCCCCTAGCGGGGGGGCCAGGGGTGGTACGCAGTATTTT
CDR3 protein: CASSVVPPSGGARGGTQYF

V gene: TRBV5-6
J gene: TRBJ1-2
D gene: .
clone size: .
CDR3 DNA: TGTGCCAGCAGCTTGGAGGGAAGCTTCTATGGCTACACCTTC
CDR3 protein: CASSLEGSFYGYTF

V gene: TRBV9
J gene: TRBJ2-5
D gene: .
clone size: .
CDR3 DNA: TGTGCCAGCAGCGTAGGGGGAGTCGATGAGACCCAGTACTTC
CDR3 protein: CASSVGGVDETQYF

V gene: TRBV10-3
J gene: TRBJ1-5
D gene: .
clone size: .
CDR3 DNA: TGTGCCATCAGTGAGTCGGGGGTATTTCAGCCCCAGCATTTT
CDR3 protein: CAISESGVFQPQHF

V gene: TRBV5-4
J gene: TRBJ1-1
D gene: .
clone size: .
CDR3 DNA: TGTGCCAGCAGCTTGCTGCGGGACACTGAAGCTTTCTTT
CDR3 protein: CASSLLRDTEAFF

V gene: TRBV2
J gene: TRBJ1-1
D gene: TRBD1
clone size: once
CDR3 DNA: TGTGCCAGCAGTGTTAAGGGGGCGAACACTGAAGCTTTCTTT
CDR3 protein: CASSVKGANTEAFF

V gene: TRBV7-8
J gene: TRBJ1-6
D gene: .
clone size: .
CDR3 DNA: TGTGCCAGCAGCTCTCCGGTGGCTAATTCACCCCTCCACTTT
CDR3 protein: CASSSPVANSPLHF

V gene: TRBV7-2
J gene: TRBJ2-7
D gene: TRBD2
clone size: .
CDR3 DNA: TGTGCCAGCAGCTTGGGGGGACTAGCGGGTTCCTACGAGCAGTACTTC
CDR3 protein: CASSLGGLAGSYEQYF

V gene: TRBV11-3
J gene: TRBJ1-6
D gene: .
clone size: .
CDR3 DNA: TGTGCCAGCAGCTTGAGCTCCTATAATTCACCCCTCCACTTT
CDR3 protein: CASSLSSYNSPLHF

V gene: TRBV5-4
J gene: TRBJ1-5
D gene: .
clone size: .
CDR3 DNA: TGTGCCAGCAGCTTATTCCACAGCAATCAGCCCCAGCATTTT
CDR3 protein: CASSLFHSNQPQHF

V gene: TRBV5-1
J gene: TRBJ2-1
D gene: .
clone size: few
CDR3 DNA: TGCGCCAGCAGCCCCCCCGTACCGGGCTTCAATGAGCAGTTCTTC
CDR3 protein: CASSPPVPGFNEQFF

V gene: TRBV6-1
J gene: TRBJ2-4
D gene: .
clone size: few
CDR3 DNA: TGTGCCAGCAGTGAAGGAACAGTAGCCAAAAACATTCAGTACTTC
CDR3 protein: CASSEGTVAKNIQYF

V gene: TRBV30
J gene: TRBJ2-7
D gene: .
clone size: few
CDR3 DNA: TGTGCCTGGAGTGTAGGAGTGGGGGCGAGTGGCGAGCAGTACTTC
CDR3 protein: CAWSVGVGASGEQYF